This TCR beta chain comes out of a study of chemoradiotherapy in HPV16-positive cancers. Study-wide results and limits: Only two HPV16-positive patients supplied the functional HPV-specificity definition. For HPV16-positive patients, expanding HPV-responsive T cells associated with longer recurrence-free survival. Candidate HPV-specific clones and E7-related TCR motifs grew in tumor during treatment.

Germline loops: CDR1 SGHAT, CDR2 FQNNGV. This CDR3 has 15 residues. Trimming stripped 0 bases from V and 0 bases from J, with 8 bases between. Data came from immunoSEQ multiplex PCR; TCRdb stores just in-frame clones and leaves some out. The sample records 15,000 to 20,000 clones, around 92% being singletons. On this clone: Antigen unknown. Different DNA sequences within this sample yield the same CDR3.

This material consisted of blood, taken from a patient who underwent chemoradiotherapy. The V call is TRBV11-2, the J call TRBJ1-1; D unclear. This TCR was sampled from a human donor with HPV-associated anogenital cancer. The CDR3: CASSLEPGMNTEAFF. CDR3 DNA sequence: TGTGCCAGCAGCTTAGAACCGGGGATGAACACTGAAGCTTTCTTT.